This record concerns one T cell receptor (beta chain) sequence. The entry originates in a study of blood T cell repertoires in COVID-19. This CDR3 comprises 15 residues. The method was immunoSEQ multiplex PCR; TCRdb's version includes in-frame clones alone and lacks a portion of them. The table shows some 66,000 clones, with around nine tenths occurring only once. The gene calls are TRBV1 and TRBJ1-5. TRBV1 is assigned pseudogene status. The specimen sequenced was peripheral blood. This TCR derives from a woman aged 60-70 years with acute or convalescent COVID-19. The CDR3 DNA follows: TGCACCAGCAGCCATGCACTACTGAGCAATCAGCCCCAGCATTTT. This translates into CTSSHALLSNQPQHF.